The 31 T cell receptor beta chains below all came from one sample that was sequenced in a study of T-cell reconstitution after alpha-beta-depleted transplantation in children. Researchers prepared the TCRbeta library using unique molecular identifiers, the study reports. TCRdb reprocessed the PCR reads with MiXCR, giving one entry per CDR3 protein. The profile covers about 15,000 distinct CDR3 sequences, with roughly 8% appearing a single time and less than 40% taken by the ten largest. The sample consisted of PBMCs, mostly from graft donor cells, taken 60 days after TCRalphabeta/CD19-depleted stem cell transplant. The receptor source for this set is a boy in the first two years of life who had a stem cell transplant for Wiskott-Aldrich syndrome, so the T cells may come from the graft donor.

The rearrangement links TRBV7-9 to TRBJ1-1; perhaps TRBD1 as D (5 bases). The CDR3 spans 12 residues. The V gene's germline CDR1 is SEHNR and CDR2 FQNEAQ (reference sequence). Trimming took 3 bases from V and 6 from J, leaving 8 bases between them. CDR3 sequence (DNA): TGTGCCAGCAGCTTTGAGACAGCTGAAGCTTTCTTT. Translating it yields CASSFETAEAFF. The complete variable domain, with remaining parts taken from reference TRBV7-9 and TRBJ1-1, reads DTGVSQNPRHKITKRGQNVTFRCDPISEHNRLYWYRQTLGQGPEFLTYFQNEAQLEKSRLLSDRFSAERPKGSFSTLEIQRTEQGDSAMYLCASSFETAEAFFGQGTRLTVV.

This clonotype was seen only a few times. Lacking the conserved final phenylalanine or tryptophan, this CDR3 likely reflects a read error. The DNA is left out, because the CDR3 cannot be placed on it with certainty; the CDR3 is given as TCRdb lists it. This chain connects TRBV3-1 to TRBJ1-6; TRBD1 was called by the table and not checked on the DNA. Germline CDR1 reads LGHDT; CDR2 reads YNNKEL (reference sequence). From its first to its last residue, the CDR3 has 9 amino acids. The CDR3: CASSQGGVL.

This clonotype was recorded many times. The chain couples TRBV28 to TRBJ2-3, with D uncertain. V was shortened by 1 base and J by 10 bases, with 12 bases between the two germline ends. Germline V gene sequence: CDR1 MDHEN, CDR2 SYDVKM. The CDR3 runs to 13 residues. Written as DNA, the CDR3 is TGTGCCAGCAGTTTATTAGGGCGCCAGCCGCAGTATTTT. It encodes CASSLLGRQPQYF.

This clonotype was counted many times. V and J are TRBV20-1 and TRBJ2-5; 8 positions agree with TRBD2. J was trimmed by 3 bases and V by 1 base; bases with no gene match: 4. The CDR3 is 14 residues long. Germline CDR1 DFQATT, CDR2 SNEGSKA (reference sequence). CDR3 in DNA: TGCAGTGCTAGAGCAGAACTAGCGGAAGAGACCCAGTACTTC. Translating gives CSARAELAEETQYF.

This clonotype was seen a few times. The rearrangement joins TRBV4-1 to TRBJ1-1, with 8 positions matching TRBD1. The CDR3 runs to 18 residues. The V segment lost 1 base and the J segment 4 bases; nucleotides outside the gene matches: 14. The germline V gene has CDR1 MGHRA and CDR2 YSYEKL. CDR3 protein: CASSQVWVRGRSITEAFF. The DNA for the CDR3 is TGCGCCAGCAGCCAAGTCTGGGTCAGGGGGCGCTCTATCACTGAAGCTTTCTTT.

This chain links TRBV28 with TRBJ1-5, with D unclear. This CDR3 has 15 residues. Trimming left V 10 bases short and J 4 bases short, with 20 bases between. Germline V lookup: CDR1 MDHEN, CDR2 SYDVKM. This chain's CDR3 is CAMGLGLERNQPQHF. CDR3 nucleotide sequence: TGTGCCATGGGCCTCGGGCTAGAACGGAATCAGCCCCAGCATTTT.

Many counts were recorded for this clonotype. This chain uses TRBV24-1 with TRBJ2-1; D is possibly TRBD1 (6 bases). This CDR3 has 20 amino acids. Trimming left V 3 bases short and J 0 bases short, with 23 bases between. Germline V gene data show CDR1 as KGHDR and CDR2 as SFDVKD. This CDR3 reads CATSDPLQGSAGSSYNEQFF. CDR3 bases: TGTGCCACCAGTGATCCCCTCCAGGGGTCCGCCGGAAGCTCCTACAATGAGCAGTTCTTC.

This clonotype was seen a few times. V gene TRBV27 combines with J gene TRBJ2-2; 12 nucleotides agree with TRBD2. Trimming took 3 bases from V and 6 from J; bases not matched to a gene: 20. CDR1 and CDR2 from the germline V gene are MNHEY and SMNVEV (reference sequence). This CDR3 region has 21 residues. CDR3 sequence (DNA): TGTGCCAGCAGTTTTTGGGGTCCCGGGACATCGTCTAGCGGGAGGGCCGGGGAGCTGTTTTTT. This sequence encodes CASSFWGPGTSSSGRAGELFF.

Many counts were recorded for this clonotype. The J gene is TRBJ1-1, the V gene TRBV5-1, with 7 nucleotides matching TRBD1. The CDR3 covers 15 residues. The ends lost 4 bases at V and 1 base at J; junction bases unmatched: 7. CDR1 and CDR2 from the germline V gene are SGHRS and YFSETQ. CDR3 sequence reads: CASSPSQGSNTEAFF. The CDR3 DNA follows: TGCGCCAGCAGCCCGTCACAGGGGTCGAACACTGAAGCTTTCTTT.

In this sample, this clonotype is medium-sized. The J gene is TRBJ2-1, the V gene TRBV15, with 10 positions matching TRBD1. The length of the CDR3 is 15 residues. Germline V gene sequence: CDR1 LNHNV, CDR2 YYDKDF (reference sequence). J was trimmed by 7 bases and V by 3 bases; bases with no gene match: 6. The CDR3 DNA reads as TGTGCCACCAGCAGGGGACAGGGGATCAAGAATGAGCAGTTCTTC. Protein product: CATSRGQGIKNEQFF.

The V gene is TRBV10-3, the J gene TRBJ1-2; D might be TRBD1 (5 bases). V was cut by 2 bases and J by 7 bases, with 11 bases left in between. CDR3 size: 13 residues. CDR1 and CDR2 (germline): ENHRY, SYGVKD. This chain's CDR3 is CAISEIGDSGYTF. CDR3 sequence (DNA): TGTGCCATCAGTGAGATCGGGGACTCTGGCTACACCTTC.

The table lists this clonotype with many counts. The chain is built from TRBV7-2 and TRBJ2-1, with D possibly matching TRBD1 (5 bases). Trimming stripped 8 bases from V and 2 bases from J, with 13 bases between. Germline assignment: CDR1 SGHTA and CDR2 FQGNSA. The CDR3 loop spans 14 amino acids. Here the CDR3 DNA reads TGTGCCAGCTTCTCAGGGTCCCCCTACAATGAGCAGTTCTTC. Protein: CASFSGSPYNEQFF. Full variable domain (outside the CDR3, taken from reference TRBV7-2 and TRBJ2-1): GAGVSQSPSNKVTEKGKDVELRCDPISGHTALYWYRQSLGQGLEFLIYFQGNSAPDKSGLPSDRFSAERTGGSVSTLTIQRTQQEDSAVYLCASFSGSPYNEQFFGPGTRLTVL.

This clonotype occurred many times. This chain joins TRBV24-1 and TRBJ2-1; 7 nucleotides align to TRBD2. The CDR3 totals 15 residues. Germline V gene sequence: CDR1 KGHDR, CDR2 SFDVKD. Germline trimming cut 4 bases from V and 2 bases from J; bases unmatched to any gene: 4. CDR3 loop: CATSDSSGTYNEQFF. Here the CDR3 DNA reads TGTGCCACCAGTGACTCCAGCGGGACCTACAATGAGCAGTTCTTC.

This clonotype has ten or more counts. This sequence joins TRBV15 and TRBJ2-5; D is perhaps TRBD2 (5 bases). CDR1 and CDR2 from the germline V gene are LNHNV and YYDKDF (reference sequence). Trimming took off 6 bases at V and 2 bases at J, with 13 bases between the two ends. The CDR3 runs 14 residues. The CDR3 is CATRGITGQETQYF. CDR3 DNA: TGTGCCACCAGAGGTATAACGGGACAAGAGACCCAGTACTTC.

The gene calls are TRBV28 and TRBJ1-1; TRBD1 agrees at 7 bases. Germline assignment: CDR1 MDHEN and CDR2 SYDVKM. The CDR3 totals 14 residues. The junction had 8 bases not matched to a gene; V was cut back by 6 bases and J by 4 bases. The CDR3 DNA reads TGTGCCAGCAGGTCGGGACAGAGGATCACTGAAGCTTTCTTT. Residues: CASRSGQRITEAFF.

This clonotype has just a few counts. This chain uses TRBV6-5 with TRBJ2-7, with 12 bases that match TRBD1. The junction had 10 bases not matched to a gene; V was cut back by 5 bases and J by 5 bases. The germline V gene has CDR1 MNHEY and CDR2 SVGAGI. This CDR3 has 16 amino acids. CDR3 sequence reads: CASSIIPGQGAHEQYF. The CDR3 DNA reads TGTGCCAGCAGTATCATCCCGGGACAGGGGGCGCACGAGCAGTACTTC.

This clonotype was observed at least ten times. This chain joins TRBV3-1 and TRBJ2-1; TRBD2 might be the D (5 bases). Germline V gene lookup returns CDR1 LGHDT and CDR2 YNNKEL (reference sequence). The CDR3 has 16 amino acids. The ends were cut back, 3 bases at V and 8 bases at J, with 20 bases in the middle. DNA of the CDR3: TGTGCCAGCAGCCAGGAAAATGGACTTCAGTTCTATGAGCAGTTCTTC. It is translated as CASSQENGLQFYEQFF.

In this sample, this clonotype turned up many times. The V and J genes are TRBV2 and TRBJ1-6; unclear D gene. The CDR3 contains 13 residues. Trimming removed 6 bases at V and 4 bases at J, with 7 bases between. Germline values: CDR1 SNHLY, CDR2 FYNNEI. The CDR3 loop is CASSDLYNSPLHF. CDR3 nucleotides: TGTGCCAGCAGCGATTTGTATAATTCACCCCTCCACTTT.

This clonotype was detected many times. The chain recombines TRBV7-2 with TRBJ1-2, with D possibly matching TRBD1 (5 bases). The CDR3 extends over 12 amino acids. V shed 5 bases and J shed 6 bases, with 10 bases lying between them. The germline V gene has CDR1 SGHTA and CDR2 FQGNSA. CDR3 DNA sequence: TGTGCCAGCAGCCCCCGGACACATGGCTACACCTTC. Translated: CASSPRTHGYTF.

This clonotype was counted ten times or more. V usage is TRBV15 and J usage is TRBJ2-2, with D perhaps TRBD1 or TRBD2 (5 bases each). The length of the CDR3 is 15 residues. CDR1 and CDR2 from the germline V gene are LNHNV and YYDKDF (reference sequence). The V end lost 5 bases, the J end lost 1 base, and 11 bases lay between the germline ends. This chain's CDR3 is CATSGQLGNTGELFF. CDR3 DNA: TGTGCCACCAGCGGACAACTAGGGAACACCGGGGAGCTGTTTTTT.

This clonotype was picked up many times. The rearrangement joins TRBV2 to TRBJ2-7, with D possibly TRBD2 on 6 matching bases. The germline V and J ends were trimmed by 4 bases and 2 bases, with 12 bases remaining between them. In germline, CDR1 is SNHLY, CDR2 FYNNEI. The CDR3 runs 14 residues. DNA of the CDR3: TGTGCCAGCAGTGTTTCCGGGAGAACCTACGAGCAGTACTTC. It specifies CASSVSGRTYEQYF.

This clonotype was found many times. CDR3 loop: CSARVRGQGYSNSPLHF. The CDR3 bases are TGCAGCGCCCGGGTTAGAGGACAGGGGTATAGTAATTCACCCCTCCACTTT. This chain links TRBV20-1 with TRBJ1-6; 9 positions match TRBD1. Germline V gene lookup returns CDR1 DFQATT and CDR2 SNEGSKA (reference sequence). CDR3 length: 17 amino acids.

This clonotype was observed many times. The CDR3 here is CASSLKGSQGDSYEQYF. In nucleotides, the CDR3 is TGCGCCAGCAGCTTGAAGGGGTCTCAGGGGGACTCCTACGAGCAGTACTTC. The V and J genes are TRBV5-1 and TRBJ2-7; 7 bases fit TRBD1. V lost 1 base and J lost 0; bases outside the gene matches: 10. Germline V gene lookup returns CDR1 SGHRS and CDR2 YFSETQ. This CDR3 has 17 amino acids.

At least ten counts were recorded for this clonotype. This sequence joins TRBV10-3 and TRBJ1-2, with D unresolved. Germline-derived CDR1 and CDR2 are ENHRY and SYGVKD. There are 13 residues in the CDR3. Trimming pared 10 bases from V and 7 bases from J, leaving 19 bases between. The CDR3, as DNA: TGTGCCAGTACGACGGAGTCAGTGGTTGGCTACACCTTC. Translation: CASTTESVVGYTF.

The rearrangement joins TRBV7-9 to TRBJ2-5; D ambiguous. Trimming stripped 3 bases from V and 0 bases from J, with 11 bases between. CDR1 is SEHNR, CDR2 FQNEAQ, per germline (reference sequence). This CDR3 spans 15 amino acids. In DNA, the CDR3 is TGTGCCAGCAGCTTTGGCCAGATCAACCAAGAGACCCAGTACTTC. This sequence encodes CASSFGQINQETQYF. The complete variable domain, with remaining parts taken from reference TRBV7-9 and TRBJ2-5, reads DTGVSQNPRHKITKRGQNVTFRCDPISEHNRLYWYRQTLGQGPEFLTYFQNEAQLEKSRLLSDRFSAERPKGSFSTLEIQRTEQGDSAMYLCASSFGQINQETQYFGPGTRLLVL.

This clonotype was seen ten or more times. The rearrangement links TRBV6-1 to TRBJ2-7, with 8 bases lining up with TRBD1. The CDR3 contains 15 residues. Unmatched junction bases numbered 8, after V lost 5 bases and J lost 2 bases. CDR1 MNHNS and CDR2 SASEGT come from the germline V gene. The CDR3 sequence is CASSPGQGSTYEQYF. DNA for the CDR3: TGTGCCAGCAGTCCAGGACAGGGTAGCACCTACGAGCAGTACTTC.

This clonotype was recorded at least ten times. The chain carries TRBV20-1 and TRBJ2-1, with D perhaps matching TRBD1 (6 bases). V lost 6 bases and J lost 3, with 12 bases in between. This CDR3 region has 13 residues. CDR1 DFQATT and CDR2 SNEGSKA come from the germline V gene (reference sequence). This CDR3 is CSAFSGHYNEQFF. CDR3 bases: TGCAGTGCCTTTTCGGGACACTACAATGAGCAGTTCTTC.

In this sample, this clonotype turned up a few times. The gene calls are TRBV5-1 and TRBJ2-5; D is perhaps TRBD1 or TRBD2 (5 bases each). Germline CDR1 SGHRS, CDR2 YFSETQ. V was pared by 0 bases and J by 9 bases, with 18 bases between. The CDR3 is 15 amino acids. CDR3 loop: CASSLGGTPVGAQYF. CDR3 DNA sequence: TGCGCCAGCAGCTTGGGTGGGACGCCTGTGGGGGCCCAGTACTTC. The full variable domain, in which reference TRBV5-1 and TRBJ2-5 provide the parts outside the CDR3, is KAGVTQTPRYLIKTRGQQVTLSCSPISGHRSVSWYQQTPGQGLQFLFEYFSETQRNKGNFPGRFSGRQFSNSRSEMNVSTLELGDSALYLCASSLGGTPVGAQYFGPGTRLLVL.

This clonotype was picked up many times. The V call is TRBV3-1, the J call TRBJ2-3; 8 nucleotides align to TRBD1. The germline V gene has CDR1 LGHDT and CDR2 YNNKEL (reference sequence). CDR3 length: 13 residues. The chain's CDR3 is CGTGTGGRDTQYF. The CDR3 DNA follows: TGTGGGACCGGGACAGGCGGTAGGGATACGCAGTATTTT.

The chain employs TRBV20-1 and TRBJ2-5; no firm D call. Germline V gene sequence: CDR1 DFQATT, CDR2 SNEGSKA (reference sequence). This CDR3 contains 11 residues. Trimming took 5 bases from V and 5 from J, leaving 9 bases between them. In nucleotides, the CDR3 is TGCAGTGCTTCCTCGACTGAGACCCAGTACTTC. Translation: CSASSTETQYF.

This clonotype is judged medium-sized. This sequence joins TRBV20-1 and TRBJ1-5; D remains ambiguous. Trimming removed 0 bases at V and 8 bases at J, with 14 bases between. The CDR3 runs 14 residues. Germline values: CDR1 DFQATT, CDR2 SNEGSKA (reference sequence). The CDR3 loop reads CSARDREGSKPQHF. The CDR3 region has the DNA TGCAGTGCTAGAGATAGAGAAGGGAGCAAGCCCCAGCATTTT.